These 18 T cell receptor beta chains share one sample of origin, sequenced in a study of T cells in Graves' hyperthyroidism and ophthalmopathy. Regions amplified from RNA transcripts were the TCR beta CDR3 regions. During a first-round RT-PCR of the TCR CDR3, the HTBI primer set was used. TCRdb redid the calling of the multiplex PCR reads with MiXCR, one entry per CDR3 protein. The repertoire holds hundreds of thousands of distinct CDR3 sequences, with approximately 23% as singletons. Sequencing was carried out using blood. The source of these receptors is a man between 25 and 39 years old with Graves' ophthalmopathy.

This clonotype was seen at least ten times. The J gene is TRBJ2-5, the V gene TRBV12-3 or TRBV12-4, with 8 bases identical to TRBD2. Trimming removed 8 bases from V and 5 bases from J; junction bases left unmatched: 4. The CDR3 runs 12 residues. CDR3 amino acids: CASSREGETQYF. The CDR3 DNA sequence: TGTGCCAGCTCCCGGGAGGGTGAGACCCAGTACTTC.

This clonotype was seen at least ten times. The chain uses TRBV20-1 and TRBJ2-1; TRBD2 agrees at 8 bases. V lost 5 bases and J lost 9; bases outside the gene matches: 15. CDR1 is DFQATT and CDR2 is SNEGSKA in the germline V gene (reference sequence). The CDR3 covers 15 residues. The CDR3 protein is CSAGDGTSRVGEQFF. The CDR3 nucleotides read TGCAGTGCTGGGGACGGGACTAGTCGAGTAGGTGAGCAGTTCTTC.

This clonotype has at least ten counts. The chain couples TRBV2 to TRBJ1-5; D is ambiguous. Germline values: CDR1 SNHLY, CDR2 FYNNEI. The CDR3 contains 12 residues. V was trimmed by 7 bases and J by 1 base, leaving 5 bases between them. The CDR3 protein is CASKGSNQPQHF. CDR3 nucleotide sequence: TGTGCCAGCAAAGGCAGCAATCAGCCCCAGCATTTT.

This clonotype was seen a handful of times. The CDR3 sequence is CASSLYGYRSDEQYF. The CDR3 DNA sequence: TGTGCCAGCAGTTTATACGGGTATAGATCTGACGAGCAGTACTTC. This chain links TRBV27 with TRBJ2-7, with D unresolved. The CDR3 is 15 amino acids. Trimming pared 1 base from V and 5 bases from J, leaving 15 bases between. Germline V gene data show CDR1 as MNHEY and CDR2 as SMNVEV (reference sequence).

This clonotype occurred a few times. The CDR3 loop reads CASRKYTEAFF. The CDR3 region has the DNA TGTGCCAGTCGAAAGTACACTGAAGCTTTCTTT. The rearrangement links TRBV19 to TRBJ1-1; the D is unclear. Trimming shortened V by 8 bases and J by 3 bases, and 7 bases separated the two germline ends. The germline gives CDR1 LNHDA, CDR2 SQIVND (reference sequence). CDR3 length: 11 residues.

This clonotype has just a few counts. CDR3 sequence: CASSLAPGVDRANYGYTF. CDR3 coding DNA: TGCGCCAGCAGCTTGGCCCCCGGGGTGGATAGAGCTAACTATGGCTACACCTTC. J is TRBJ1-2 and V is TRBV5-1; no definite D call. From germline, CDR1 is SGHRS and CDR2 YFSETQ. Trimming removed 0 bases from V and 0 bases from J, with 18 bases in between. The CDR3 totals 18 residues.

The CDR3 DNA follows: TGTGCCAGCAGCTTAGCTTCGGCAGGGGGGTATGAAAAACTGTTTTTT. Translated, it gives CASSLASAGGYEKLFF. The chain links TRBV11-2 to TRBJ1-4, with 7 bases matching TRBD1. V trimming: 1 base; J trimming: 6 bases; junction bases outside the gene matches: 8. This CDR3 region has 16 residues. Germline V CDR1 and CDR2: SGHAT, FQNNGV.

This clonotype has just a few counts. The rearrangement uses TRBV28 and TRBJ2-5; D is uncertain. V dropped 2 bases and J dropped 3 bases, with 7 bases sitting between them. The germline CDR1 and CDR2 sequences are MDHEN and SYDVKM. The CDR3 covers 13 residues. CDR3 protein: CASSLVRKETQYF. CDR3 nucleotides: TGTGCCAGCAGTTTAGTTAGAAAAGAGACCCAGTACTTC.

This chain uses TRBV20-1 with TRBJ2-7; a weak D match, TRBD1 (6 bases). Germline CDR1 is DFQATT and CDR2 is SNEGSKA (reference sequence). CDR3 length equals 13 residues. Between the trimmed V and J ends, which lost 1 base and 7 bases, there was a span of 14 bases. The CDR3 sequence is CSARVQGMREQYF. The CDR3 DNA sequence: TGCAGTGCTAGAGTACAGGGAATGAGAGAGCAGTACTTC.

The chain uses TRBV28 and TRBJ2-1; no firm D call. The CDR3 has 18 residues. From germline, CDR1 is MDHEN and CDR2 SYDVKM. Trimming left V 2 bases short and J 4 bases short, with 21 bases between. The CDR3, as DNA: TGTGCCAGCAGTTTAAATTCCTTCGGACGAAAATCATACAATGAGCAGTTCTTC. Translating gives CASSLNSFGRKSYNEQFF.

The table lists this clonotype with many counts. V usage is TRBV3-1 and J usage is TRBJ2-5; D is undetermined. The V and J ends lost 2 bases and 5 bases respectively, with 9 bases between them. CDR1 is LGHDT and CDR2 is YNNKEL in the germline V gene (reference sequence). The CDR3 is 13 residues long. The CDR3 DNA reads as TGTGCCAGCAGCCAAAAACCCTTGGAGACCCAGTACTTC. This encodes CASSQKPLETQYF.

This clonotype appeared once. A much larger clone lies a single base off, so this may be a read error. The CDR3 carries no conserved terminal phenylalanine or tryptophan, so it likely arises from a read error. V and J are TRBV28 and TRBJ1-2; D is unclear. The V end was cut by 10 bases, the J end by 8 bases, with 11 bases between. The CDR3 has 10 amino acids. Per the germline V gene, CDR1 is MDHEN and CDR2 is SYDVKM. The CDR3 DNA reads as TGTGCCACCGCGTTTTGGGGCTACACCCTC. It translates to CATAFWGYTL.

The rearrangement uses TRBV18 and TRBJ2-3, with D perhaps matching TRBD2 (7 bases). Per the germline V gene, CDR1 is KGHSH and CDR2 is LQKENI. Trimming removed 4 bases from V and 5 bases from J, with 22 bases in between. The CDR3 is made up of 17 amino acids. The CDR3 nucleotides are TGTGCCAGCTCACGCTGGAGGGGGGAGGGCCTAGAAGATACGCAGTATTTT. This gives the protein CASSRWRGEGLEDTQYF.

This rearrangement joins TRBV28 to TRBJ1-6; no firm D call. The length of the CDR3 is 13 residues. The germline gives CDR1 MDHEN, CDR2 SYDVKM. The germline V and J ends were trimmed by 4 bases and 7 bases, with 8 bases remaining between them. CDR3 region: CASSSLGNSPLHF. CDR3 nucleotide sequence: TGTGCCAGCAGTTCGCTGGGGAATTCACCCCTCCACTTT.

The chain recombines TRBV12-3 or TRBV12-4 with TRBJ2-2; 10 bases fit TRBD2. The CDR3 covers 14 residues. The trim removed 8 bases at V and 7 bases at J, leaving 7 bases unmatched. CDR3 amino acids: CASAGAGGVGELFF. CDR3 nucleotides: TGTGCCAGCGCCGGAGCGGGAGGGGTCGGGGAGCTGTTTTTT.

Regarding this clonotype: A read error may explain this, as a much larger clone is one base away. The chain carries TRBV12-3 or TRBV12-4 and TRBJ2-7; tentatively, D is TRBD2 (5 bases). The V gene lost 6 bases and the J gene lost 5 bases, with 17 bases spanning the gap. The CDR3 totals 14 residues. The CDR3 DNA reads as TGTGCCAGCAGACTATCCAGGAGGACCCACGAGCAGTACTTC. It specifies CASRLSRRTHEQYF.

There are a few counts of this clonotype. This chain uses TRBV20-1 with TRBJ2-7; no clear D. With 3 bases removed from V and 2 bases from J, the gap between germline ends came to 8 bases. The CDR3 has 12 amino acids. Germline CDR1 reads DFQATT; CDR2 reads SNEGSKA (reference sequence). This CDR3 is CSASSQAYEQYF. CDR3 DNA: TGCAGTGCTAGTTCCCAGGCCTACGAGCAGTACTTC.

This clonotype appeared many times. The rearrangement joins TRBV12-3 or TRBV12-4 to TRBJ2-3; 10 nucleotides agree with TRBD2. The CDR3 totals 16 residues. Unmatched junction bases numbered 7, after V lost 6 bases and J lost 1 base. The CDR3 protein is CASRYTGTSGTDTQYF. The CDR3 coding sequence is TGTGCCAGCAGGTATACCGGGACTAGCGGCACAGATACGCAGTATTTT.